This T cell receptor (beta chain) was obtained from a study of control samples from healthy donors and cancer patients. TCRdb's copy holds only in-frame clones and misses some; the assay was immunoSEQ multiplex PCR. Of 120,000 or so clones detected, approximately 92% appear once; the ten largest clones hold approximately 0.58%. V shed 5 bases and J shed 0 bases, with 11 bases lying between them. The CDR3 spans 14 residues. The germline V gene encodes CDR1 SGHNT and CDR2 YYREEE (reference sequence). The source material was PBMCs. The receptor was derived from a man older than 75 with head and neck cancer. V usage is TRBV5-4 and J usage is TRBJ1-2; D might be TRBD1 (6 bases). The CDR3 DNA sequence: TGTGCCAGCAGAGGGGACACCTCTAACTATGGCTACACCTTC. Its protein is CASRGDTSNYGYTF.